These 16 T cell receptor beta chains were all obtained from the same sample, sequenced in a study of shared clonotypes between healthy human individuals. The method was immunoSEQ multiplex PCR; TCRdb's version includes in-frame clones alone and lacks a portion of them. Of about 670,000 clones in the sample, 60% to 80% are singletons; the top ten hold around 1.8%. The sequencing sample was made of memory CD4+ T cells sorted from blood. Subset noted: CD45RA-negative fraction. These receptor sequences come from a woman aged 25 to 39 in good health.

This clone was seen a few times. This CDR3 reads CASSQSRQLGGTGELFF. For the CDR3, the DNA is TGTGCCAGCAGCCAATCACGCCAACTAGGAGGCACCGGGGAGCTGTTTTTT. J is TRBJ2-2 and V is TRBV4-2; a possible D gene is TRBD2 (5 bases). The V gene lost 2 bases and the J gene lost 4 bases, with 17 bases spanning the gap. This CDR3 contains 17 residues. The V gene's germline CDR1 is LGHNA and CDR2 YNFKEQ.

The genes are TRBV6-1 and TRBJ2-3, with 7 nucleotides matching TRBD2. The germline gives CDR1 MNHNS, CDR2 SASEGT. Trimming took 1 base from V and 4 from J; bases not matched to a gene: 5. CDR3 length: 15 residues. This CDR3 is CASSEVGGGADTQYF. The CDR3, as DNA: TGTGCCAGCAGTGAAGTAGGTGGGGGGGCAGATACGCAGTATTTT.

The chain combines TRBV28 with TRBJ1-1; D call uncertain. The length of the CDR3 is 13 residues. Per germline, CDR1 MDHEN and CDR2 SYDVKM. The ends were cut back, 8 bases at V and 0 bases at J, with 10 bases in the middle. The CDR3 here is CASLRTVNTEAFF. The CDR3 nucleotides read TGTGCCAGCCTAAGAACAGTGAACACTGAAGCTTTCTTT. The whole variable domain, remainder taken from reference TRBV28 and TRBJ1-1, is DVKVTQSSRYLVKRTGEKVFLECVQDMDHENMFWYRQDPGLGLRLIYFSYDVKMKEKGDIPEGYSVSREKKERFSLILESASTNQTSMYLCASLRTVNTEAFFGQGTRLTVV.

The J gene is TRBJ2-7, the V gene TRBV23-1; no clear D gene. TRBV23-1 is an open reading frame whose function is uncertain. This CDR3 has 14 residues. The V end lost 3 bases, the J end lost 3 bases, and 12 bases lay between the germline ends. The CDR3 sequence: CASSQRAGHYEQYF. Written as DNA, the CDR3 is TGCGCCAGCAGTCAGAGAGCAGGTCACTACGAGCAGTACTTC.

This clone appeared a few times. V gene TRBV28 combines with J gene TRBJ2-7; D is possibly TRBD1 (6 bases). The CDR3 is 15 amino acids. V was pared by 8 bases and J by 1 base, with 18 bases between. In germline, CDR1 is MDHEN, CDR2 SYDVKM. The DNA for the CDR3 is TGTGCCAGCGCGATGGATAGAACAGGGTCCTACGAGCAGTACTTC. Its protein product is CASAMDRTGSYEQYF. Full variable domain (remainder filled in from reference TRBV28 and TRBJ2-7): DVKVTQSSRYLVKRTGEKVFLECVQDMDHENMFWYRQDPGLGLRLIYFSYDVKMKEKGDIPEGYSVSREKKERFSLILESASTNQTSMYLCASAMDRTGSYEQYFGPGTRLTVT.

A single count supports this clone. V and J are TRBV4-1 and TRBJ2-7, with 13 bases matching TRBD2. The CDR3 is 17 residues long. Germline CDR1 MGHRA, CDR2 YSYEKL. The trim removed 4 bases at V and 2 bases at J, leaving 8 bases unmatched. CDR3 coding DNA: TGCGCCAGCAGCCCGGAAGCCGGGACTAGCGGGACCTACGAGCAGTACTTC. This sequence encodes CASSPEAGTSGTYEQYF.

V gene TRBV6-1 combines with J gene TRBJ1-4, with 7 bases aligning to TRBD1. V shed 5 bases and J 8 bases; nucleotides not matched to a gene: 5. Germline CDR1 and CDR2: MNHNS and SASEGT. The CDR3 runs to 13 residues. The CDR3 here is CASSLQGLEKLFF. DNA for the CDR3: TGTGCCAGCAGTTTACAGGGGTTGGAAAAACTGTTTTTT.

The chain carries TRBV7-9 and TRBJ1-5, with D possibly matching TRBD1 (6 bases). The V gene's germline CDR1 is SEHNR and CDR2 FQNEAQ (reference sequence). V gave up 6 bases and J gave up 4 bases, with 16 bases separating them. This CDR3 region has 15 residues. The DNA for the CDR3 is TGTGCCAGCAGTCCCCTAGGGGGTCTAAATCAGCCCCAGCATTTT. This gives the protein CASSPLGGLNQPQHF.

This chain's CDR3 is CASSPSGGSLNQPQHF. DNA of the CDR3: TGTGCCAGCTCACCCTCGGGGGGGTCTTTAAATCAGCCCCAGCATTTT. The J gene is TRBJ1-5, the V gene TRBV18; a possible D gene is TRBD1 (5 bases). The CDR3 contains 16 residues. CDR1 is KGHSH, CDR2 LQKENI, per germline. V lost 3 bases, J lost 4 bases, and 16 bases lay in between. The full variable domain, rest sourced from reference TRBV18 and TRBJ1-5, is NAGVMQNPRHLVRRRGQEARLRCSPMKGHSHVYWYRQLPEEGLKFMVYLQKENIIDESGMPKERFSAEFPKEGPSILRIQQVVRGDSAAYFCASSPSGGSLNQPQHFGDGTRLSIL.

The chain has TRBV19 and TRBJ2-2; perhaps TRBD1 as D (6 bases). CDR1 and CDR2 from the germline V gene are LNHDA and SQIVND (reference sequence). The CDR3 contains 15 residues. V lost 3 bases and J lost 5, with 13 bases in between. CDR3 loop: CASSIGQGTTGELFF. The DNA of the CDR3 is TGTGCCAGTAGTATTGGTCAGGGGACAACCGGGGAGCTGTTTTTT.

CDR3 sequence (DNA): TGCGCCAGCAGCATCTTAGGACTAGCGGGAGGCCCCCGCTCCTACAATGAGCAGTTCTTC. Its translation: CASSILGLAGGPRSYNEQFF. V gene TRBV5-1 combines with J gene TRBJ2-1, with TRBD2 matching over 14 bases. The trim removed 4 bases at V and 0 bases at J, leaving 12 bases unmatched. Germline V gene lookup returns CDR1 SGHRS and CDR2 YFSETQ. The CDR3 covers 20 residues.

On this clone itself: The sample carries other DNA sequences with the same CDR3. V and J are TRBV11-2 and TRBJ1-1; D uncertain. The CDR3 is made up of 13 amino acids. Looked up from germline, CDR1 is SGHAT and CDR2 is FQNNGV. V shed 2 bases and J shed 3 bases, with 7 bases lying between them. CDR3: CASSLTRDTEAFF. The DNA of the CDR3 is TGTGCCAGCAGCTTAACCCGGGACACTGAAGCTTTCTTT.

The chain couples TRBV19 to TRBJ1-1, with D hard to call. Trimming pared 7 bases from V and 6 bases from J, leaving 21 bases between. CDR1 is LNHDA, CDR2 SQIVND, per germline (reference sequence). The CDR3 has 15 amino acids. For the CDR3, the DNA is TGTGCCAGTACCATTGACTTATACGGAGGGTCTGAAGCTTTCTTT. It encodes CASTIDLYGGSEAFF.

The chain uses TRBV19 and TRBJ2-1; 9 nucleotides match TRBD1. The CDR3 extends over 18 amino acids. J was trimmed by 4 bases and V by 4 bases; bases with no gene match: 14. CDR1 and CDR2 (germline): LNHDA, SQIVND (reference sequence). DNA for the CDR3: TGTGCCAGTAGTACAGGGGAACCGGGACAGGGAAGTTACAATGAGCAGTTCTTC. Protein: CASSTGEPGQGSYNEQFF.

The rearrangement links TRBV7-8 to TRBJ1-2, with TRBD1 matching over 8 bases. The length of the CDR3 is 16 residues. Looked up from germline, CDR1 is SGHVS and CDR2 is FQNEAQ. V shed 2 bases and J 2 bases; nucleotides not matched to a gene: 7. The CDR3 DNA reads TGTGCCAGCAGCTTATTTGGGCAGGGGGCGAACTATGGCTACACCTTC. Encoded protein: CASSLFGQGANYGYTF.

This rearrangement joins TRBV5-4 to TRBJ2-3, with 9 bases aligning to TRBD2. This CDR3 has 15 residues. Trimming removed 1 base from V and 3 bases from J; junction bases left unmatched: 3. Germline V gene data show CDR1 as SGHNT and CDR2 as YYREEE (reference sequence). The chain's CDR3 is CASSLSSGMTDTQYF. As DNA, the CDR3 is TGTGCCAGCAGCTTGTCTAGCGGGATGACAGATACGCAGTATTTT.